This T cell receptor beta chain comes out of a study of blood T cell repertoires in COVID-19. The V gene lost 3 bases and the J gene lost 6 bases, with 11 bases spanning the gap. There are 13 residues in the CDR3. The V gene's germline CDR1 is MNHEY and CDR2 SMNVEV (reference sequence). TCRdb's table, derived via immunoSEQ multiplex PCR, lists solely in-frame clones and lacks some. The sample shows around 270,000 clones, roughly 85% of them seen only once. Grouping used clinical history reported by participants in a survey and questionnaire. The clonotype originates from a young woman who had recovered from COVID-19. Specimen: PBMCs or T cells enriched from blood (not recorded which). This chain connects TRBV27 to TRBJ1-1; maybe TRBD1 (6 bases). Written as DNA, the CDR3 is TGTGCCAGCAGTTTTACAGGGCTCCCTGAAGCTTTCTTT. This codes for CASSFTGLPEAFF.